This T cell receptor beta chain appears in the sequencing data of a study of Graves' ophthalmopathy and Graves' hyperthyroidism (dated by TCRdb to the late 2010s). Describing the broader study: Peripheral blood was collected before any treatment was given, at the time of initial diagnosis. The study used signatures of the TCR beta repertoire to tell Graves' ophthalmopathy apart from Graves' hyperthyroidism and to predict which patients would progress to ophthalmopathy. In total, approximately 130 blood samples were TCR-sequenced: under 45 ophthalmopathy, some 72 hyperthyroidism and some 17 hyperthyroidism-to-ophthalmopathy patients. To explore V-J signatures that separate ophthalmopathy from hyperthyroidism, a discovery set of about a hundred patients was enrolled, consisting of under 50 with ophthalmopathy and approximately 57 with stable hyperthyroidism. The independent validation cohort included about 19 hyperthyroidism patients plus 17 patients who later progressed from hyperthyroidism to ophthalmopathy. In roughly six hyperthyroidism patients, T-cell repertoires of thyroid tissue and blood were compared. After sampling, hyperthyroidism patients received methimazole starting at 30 mg daily, and ophthalmopathy patients received high-dose intravenous methylprednisolone. The roughly 100 discovery patients were randomly divided into training and test sets at a 7:3 ratio.

For repertoire sequencing, the TCR beta CDR3 regions were amplified from RNA transcripts. A first-round RT-PCR used HTBI primers with the Qiagen OneStep RT-PCR kit, followed by a second-round multiplex PCR, size selection and purification. Libraries were sequenced paired-end with 100 bp reads on an Illumina HiSeq2000. Under the source paper's analysis protocol: Reads were processed with SOAPnuke, discarding reads with adapters, uncalled bases, mean Phred below 15, or no exact constant-primer or identifier match. High-quality paired reads were merged with COPE v1.2.5. Unique nucleotide sequences were defined as clonotypes and aligned to IMGT TRB V, D and J references using MiTCR v1.1. Only V-J combinations with frequency above 0.0001 were analysed, covering around 99% of repertoires. For each V-J combination, a TCR clonal expansion and chaos score was defined as F50 clonal expansion divided by the chaos observed in the TCRdist matrix. Welch's t-statistics and random forest were used to reduce the features to about 14 V-J combinations, which were then used as input to a naive Bayes classifier. The Morisita-Horn index was used to measure how similar the thyroid and blood repertoires were. In TCRdb, the public reads were trimmed at Q25 with fastp and aligned with MiXCR, with productive beta chains retained. Identical CDR3 protein sequences are pooled into one entry, listed with their most common genes and DNA. In this record, the V and J calls reflect TCRdb's handling and not the investigators' own analysis. This sample has over 150,000 distinct CDR3 sequences in its table, and roughly 37% of those were observed once. Together, the top ten hold around 5.5% of the sample.

To note about this clonotype: No antigen is known for it. No much larger clonotype is one base removed from it; base qualities were not supplied.

The ophthalmopathy patients had moderately to severely active disease, with a Clinical Activity Score of 3 or higher, a NOSPECS grade of 4 or higher, and a disease duration of less than 3 months. Patients with other autoimmune diseases, uncontrolled infections, pregnancy or lactation were excluded. Diagnosis relied on clinical symptoms, serum thyroxine, TRAb, thyroid ultrasound and orbital computed tomography. PBMCs were isolated from approximately 10 ml of fresh peripheral blood by Ficoll-Paque density gradient centrifugation. Total RNA was extracted with Trizol reagent and quality-checked on an Agilent 2100 Bioanalyzer. General study outcomes and caveats: Most of the expanded thyroid clonotypes with a frequency above 0.001 were also detected in blood, and it was suggested that the thyroid immune response may be reflected by blood repertoires. In cross-validation, the 13-signature model distinguished ophthalmopathy from stable hyperthyroidism with 85% to 90% sensitivity and approximately 81% specificity, and in the test set the corresponding values were approximately 79% and 70%. Sample size was not predetermined statistically, and investigators were not blinded to group allocation. In validation, the model predicted ophthalmopathy progression with about 71% sensitivity and 72.22% specificity; some 13 predicted patients were CT-confirmed with GO in a median of approximately six months.

The cysteine opens and the phenylalanine closes a CDR3 of 10 amino acids. Left in the record is the CDR3 DNA by itself, 30 bases read in frame from the first base. Via the germline V gene (reference sequence), CDR1 is DFQATT and CDR2 SNEGSKA. V and J are truncated by 5 bases and 11 bases respectively, leaving an intervening sequence of 7 bases. Recombination connected TRBV20-1 to TRBJ1-6, with the D gene not clear enough to name. Sequencing input: peripheral blood. The TCR sequence derives from a woman in her forties with Graves' ophthalmopathy. Donor details come from another sample of the same person, matched by shared clones. The nucleotide sequence is TGCAGTGCTCCCCCGACACCCCTCCACTTT. It translates as CSAPPTPLHF.